Following are 27 T cell receptor beta chains from one sample sequenced in a study of a mutant IDH1 vaccine in newly diagnosed glioma. TCRdb keeps only in-frame clones here, not all; method: immunoSEQ multiplex PCR. The data show 45,000 to 65,000 clones, with more than 85% seen just once and 2% to 2.5% held by the top ten. Time point in this sample: week 11, during vaccination. Every vaccination contained 300 ug of the mutant IDH1 20-mer peptide and was paired with topical imiquimod. No antigen has been assigned to these receptors. The sequences come from PBMCs, collected from a glioma patient whose treatment included an IDH1 peptide vaccine. All receptors come from a man aged 50-59 years with glioma.

The J gene is TRBJ2-7, the V gene TRBV4-2; unclear D gene. Trimming left V 1 base short and J 6 bases short, with 7 bases between. The CDR3 is 12 amino acids. Germline V CDR1 and CDR2: LGHNA, YNFKEQ. CDR3 loop: CASSQVAGEQYF. Written as DNA, the CDR3 is TGTGCCAGCAGCCAAGTAGCCGGCGAGCAGTACTTC.

V and J are TRBV7-8 and TRBJ1-6, with D possibly TRBD1 on 5 matching bases. The germline gives CDR1 SGHVS, CDR2 FQNEAQ. Trimming left V 1 base short and J 9 bases short, with 19 bases between. The length of the CDR3 is 17 residues. In DNA, the CDR3 is TGTGCCAGCAGCTTAGTTGTCGGGAGAGGGGTAGGTTCACCCCTCCACTTT. Protein: CASSLVVGRGVGSPLHF.

Of note for this clone: The same CDR3 also results from other DNA sequences found in this sample. The genes are TRBV7-2 and TRBJ1-4; 7 bases line up with TRBD1. Trimming cost V 5 bases and J 10 bases; bases outside gene matches: 7. The CDR3 runs 13 residues. Per germline, CDR1 SGHTA and CDR2 FQGNSA. CDR3 in amino acids: CASSPRQGGKLFF. The CDR3 DNA follows: TGTGCCAGCAGCCCCCGACAGGGAGGAAAACTGTTTTTT.

The CDR3 sequence: CASSLESDESNEQFF. The CDR3 region has the DNA TGCGCCAGCAGCTTGGAGTCAGACGAAAGCAATGAGCAGTTCTTC. This chain links TRBV5-1 with TRBJ2-1; D not resolved. Germline V CDR1 and CDR2: SGHRS, YFSETQ. The CDR3 covers 15 residues. The ends were cut back, 0 bases at V and 6 bases at J, with 13 bases in the middle.

The chain is built from TRBV5-1 and TRBJ2-1; D remains unclear. The CDR3 extends over 16 amino acids. Deletions cut 4 bases from V and 3 bases from J, with 17 bases between. Germline-derived CDR1 and CDR2 are SGHRS and YFSETQ. This CDR3 is CASSTNTYGHYNEQFF. The CDR3 DNA follows: TGCGCCAGCAGCACCAACACTTACGGTCACTACAATGAGCAGTTCTTC.

This chain connects TRBV4-1 to TRBJ2-1, with D possibly matching TRBD1 (6 bases). Germline CDR1 MGHRA, CDR2 YSYEKL. Trimming pared 4 bases from V and 5 bases from J, leaving 9 bases between. This CDR3 is built from 13 residues. The CDR3 DNA follows: TGCGCCAGCAGCCTGACAGGTAACAATGAGCAGTTCTTC. Its protein product is CASSLTGNNEQFF.

The rearrangement joins TRBV7-9 to TRBJ2-1, with D maybe TRBD1 (5 bases). Germline V gene sequence: CDR1 SEHNR, CDR2 FQNEAQ (reference sequence). The V gene lost 3 bases and the J gene lost 1 base, with 19 bases spanning the gap. The CDR3 totals 18 residues. The DNA for the CDR3 is TGTGCCAGCAGCTTTCCATCTCCGACAGTGCCTTCCTACAATGAGCAGTTCTTC. It codes for CASSFPSPTVPSYNEQFF.

A few counts support this clone. The CDR3 nucleotides are TGCGCCAGCAGCCAAGCCACAGGGGTCGGGCAGCCCCAGCATTTT. This encodes CASSQATGVGQPQHF. V is TRBV4-1 and J is TRBJ1-5; 7 bases are a match to TRBD1. Losses at the gene ends were 1 base for V and 7 bases for J; bases not matched to a gene: 7. Germline CDR1 is MGHRA and CDR2 is YSYEKL. The CDR3 sequence is 15 residues long.

The chain recombines TRBV5-6 with TRBJ2-3; D gene ambiguous. V was cut by 2 bases and J by 2 bases, with 3 bases left in between. Germline V gene sequence: CDR1 SGHDT, CDR2 YYEEEE. This CDR3 has 12 amino acids. CDR3 nucleotides: TGTGCCAGCAGCTTCCCCACAGATACGCAGTATTTT. Amino acids: CASSFPTDTQYF.

This rearrangement joins TRBV30 to TRBJ1-5; the D is unclear. Germline CDR1 is GTSNPN and CDR2 is SVGIG (reference sequence). V was clipped by 0 bases and J by 5 bases, with 8 bases between them. The CDR3 spans 13 residues. CDR3 in amino acids: CAWSVDNYQPQHF. CDR3 sequence (DNA): TGTGCCTGGAGTGTAGACAACTATCAGCCCCAGCATTTT.

In nucleotides, the CDR3 is TGTGCCAGCAGCCCCTCAGACACTGAAGCTTTCTTT. This sequence encodes CASSPSDTEAFF. The V and J genes are TRBV9 and TRBJ1-1; D is undetermined. V was cut by 4 bases and J by 3 bases, with 7 bases left in between. Germline V gene sequence: CDR1 SGDLS, CDR2 YYNGEE. There are 12 residues in the CDR3.

This rearrangement joins TRBV7-9 to TRBJ2-2; TRBD1 is a possible D gene (5 bases). Trimming took off 4 bases at V and 7 bases at J, with 13 bases between the two ends. The germline V gene has CDR1 SEHNR and CDR2 FQNEAQ (reference sequence). The CDR3 consists of 14 residues. CDR3 region: CASSSTARHGELFF. The CDR3 DNA is TGTGCCAGCAGCTCGACAGCCCGGCACGGGGAGCTGTTTTTT.

DNA of the CDR3: TGTGCCAGCAGCTTCTGGGGGGGAGGAGACAATGAGCAGTTCTTC. Protein sequence: CASSFWGGGDNEQFF. This chain connects TRBV5-4 to TRBJ2-1, with 7 bases lining up with TRBD2. The ends lost 2 bases at V and 5 bases at J; junction bases unmatched: 7. Germline CDR1 reads SGHNT; CDR2 reads YYREEE (reference sequence). This CDR3 is 15 amino acids long.

The gene calls are TRBV5-1 and TRBJ2-7, with 7 bases matching TRBD1. The CDR3 runs 15 residues. From germline, CDR1 is SGHRS and CDR2 YFSETQ. The V gene end was trimmed by 0 bases and the J gene end by 0 bases; junction bases not matched to a gene: 3. The CDR3 here is CASSLVRDSSYEQYF. In DNA, the CDR3 is TGCGCCAGCAGCTTGGTGAGGGACAGCTCCTACGAGCAGTACTTC.

CDR3 bases: TGTGCCAGCGTCTTCGGCATAGGGTCTGGAAACACCATATATTTT. This sequence encodes CASVFGIGSGNTIYF. The chain employs TRBV2 and TRBJ1-3; D remains unclear. Germline V gene lookup returns CDR1 SNHLY and CDR2 FYNNEI. V dropped 8 bases and J dropped 1 base, with 15 bases sitting between them. The length of the CDR3 is 15 residues.

V and J are TRBV27 and TRBJ1-2, with D maybe TRBD1 (5 bases). Germline V gives CDR1 MNHEY, CDR2 SMNVEV (reference sequence). Trimming took 6 bases from V and 1 from J, leaving 6 bases between them. The length of the CDR3 is 12 residues. CDR3 DNA sequence: TGTGCCAGCAGGACAGTTAACTATGGCTACACCTTC. It yields the protein CASRTVNYGYTF.

Details on this clone: Distinct nucleotide sequences in the sample also encode this CDR3. The chain is built from TRBV27 and TRBJ2-7; 13 nucleotides line up with TRBD2. Germline-derived CDR1 and CDR2 are MNHEY and SMNVEV (reference sequence). The CDR3 covers 14 residues. V lost 5 bases and J lost 4; bases outside the gene matches: 2. The CDR3 is CASSRTSGSYEQYF. The CDR3 DNA sequence: TGTGCCAGCAGTCGGACTAGCGGGAGTTACGAGCAGTACTTC.

V gene TRBV19 combines with J gene TRBJ1-5; no firm D call. V gave up 5 bases and J gave up 5 bases, with 7 bases separating them. The CDR3 contains 12 residues. Germline-derived CDR1 and CDR2 are LNHDA and SQIVND (reference sequence). The CDR3 region is CASSPLDQPQHF. The DNA for the CDR3 is TGTGCCAGTAGTCCCCTCGATCAGCCCCAGCATTTT. Full variable domain (missing parts from reference TRBV19 and TRBJ1-5): DGGITQSPKYLFRKEGQNVTLSCEQNLNHDAMYWYRQDPGQGLRLIYYSQIVNDFQKGDIAEGYSVSREKKESFPLTVTSAQKNPTAFYLCASSPLDQPQHFGDGTRLSIL.

This rearrangement joins TRBV28 to TRBJ1-6, with a weak D call TRBD1 (5 bases). The CDR3 spans 20 residues. Germline V lookup: CDR1 MDHEN, CDR2 SYDVKM. V lost 7 bases to trimming and J lost 0 bases, with 25 bases between them. The CDR3 DNA reads as TGTGCCAGCACTTTTGACAGCAAACACCAGGGTTTCTCCTATAATTCACCCCTCCACTTT. Residues: CASTFDSKHQGFSYNSPLHF. Complete variable domain (other parts from reference TRBV28 and TRBJ1-6): DVKVTQSSRYLVKRTGEKVFLECVQDMDHENMFWYRQDPGLGLRLIYFSYDVKMKEKGDIPEGYSVSREKKERFSLILESASTNQTSMYLCASTFDSKHQGFSYNSPLHFGNGTRLTVT.

This clone came up once. The chain carries TRBV7-9 and TRBJ2-7; D gene unclear. Trimming removed 5 bases from V and 0 bases from J, with 11 bases in between. Germline V gene sequence: CDR1 SEHNR, CDR2 FQNEAQ (reference sequence). The length of the CDR3 is 14 residues. The CDR3 DNA reads as TGTGCCAGCAGCCCTTCGATGAGCTCCTACGAGCAGTACTTC. This gives the protein CASSPSMSSYEQYF.

The chain uses TRBV20-1 and TRBJ1-2; D not resolved. This CDR3 region has 9 residues. Germline CDR1 DFQATT, CDR2 SNEGSKA (reference sequence). V was pared by 5 bases and J by 4 bases, with 2 bases between. The CDR3 coding sequence is TGCAGTGCTCTCTATGGCTACACCTTC. It codes for CSALYGYTF.

Only one count was recorded for this clone. The chain links TRBV6-4 to TRBJ2-1; tentatively, D is TRBD1 or TRBD2 (7 bases each). Looked up from germline, CDR1 is MRHNA and CDR2 is SNTAGT. With 2 bases removed from V and 6 bases from J, the gap between germline ends came to 14 bases. CDR3 length equals 15 residues. The CDR3 spells CASSDASGGGNEQFF. In nucleotides, the CDR3 is TGTGCCAGCAGTGACGCGTCAGGGGGGGGCAATGAGCAGTTCTTC.

V and J are TRBV6-5 and TRBJ2-7; the match to TRBD1 covers 9 bases. This CDR3 is built from 15 residues. V gave up 5 bases and J gave up 4 bases; unmatched junction bases: 9. Germline CDR1 reads MNHEY; CDR2 reads SVGAGI. This CDR3 reads CASSRDGTGRYEQYF. As DNA, the CDR3 is TGTGCCAGCAGTAGAGACGGGACAGGGCGATACGAGCAGTACTTC.

The V call is TRBV6-5, the J call TRBJ2-7; unclear D gene. The length of the CDR3 is 14 residues. In germline, CDR1 is MNHEY, CDR2 SVGAGI. V dropped 3 bases and J dropped 1 base, with 10 bases sitting between them. The CDR3 loop is CASSYDPRSYEQYF. The CDR3 DNA follows: TGTGCCAGCAGTTATGATCCCAGATCCTACGAGCAGTACTTC.

V is TRBV2 and J is TRBJ2-5; 15 bases are shared with TRBD2. This CDR3 spans 15 amino acids. V shed 7 bases and J 4 bases; nucleotides not matched to a gene: 4. The germline V gene encodes CDR1 SNHLY and CDR2 FYNNEI. The CDR3 sequence: CASKGLAGGLETQYF. CDR3 sequence (DNA): TGTGCCAGCAAGGGACTAGCGGGAGGACTAGAGACCCAGTACTTC.

The J gene is TRBJ1-4, the V gene TRBV5-8; tentatively, D is TRBD1 (5 bases). The germline gives CDR1 SGHTS, CDR2 YDEGEE. The CDR3 sequence is 15 residues long. Trimming stripped 0 bases from V and 0 bases from J, with 6 bases between. The DNA of the CDR3 is TGTGCCAGCAGCTTGGGGGGGGCAACTAATGAAAAACTGTTTTTT. It encodes CASSLGGATNEKLFF. The full variable domain, rest sourced from reference TRBV5-8 and TRBJ1-4, is EAGVTQSPTHLIKTRGQQATLRCSPISGHTSVYWYQQALGLGLQFLLWYDEGEERNRGNFPPRFSGRQFPNYSSELNVNALELEDSALYLCASSLGGATNEKLFFGSGTQLSVL.

V is TRBV10-3 and J is TRBJ1-1; maybe TRBD1 (6 bases). The germline CDR1 and CDR2 sequences are ENHRY and SYGVKD. With 6 bases removed from V and 1 base from J, the gap between germline ends came to 12 bases. The CDR3 sequence is 14 residues long. The CDR3 sequence: CAISDPTGNTEAFF. The CDR3 nucleotides are TGTGCCATCAGCGACCCGACAGGGAACACTGAAGCTTTCTTT.